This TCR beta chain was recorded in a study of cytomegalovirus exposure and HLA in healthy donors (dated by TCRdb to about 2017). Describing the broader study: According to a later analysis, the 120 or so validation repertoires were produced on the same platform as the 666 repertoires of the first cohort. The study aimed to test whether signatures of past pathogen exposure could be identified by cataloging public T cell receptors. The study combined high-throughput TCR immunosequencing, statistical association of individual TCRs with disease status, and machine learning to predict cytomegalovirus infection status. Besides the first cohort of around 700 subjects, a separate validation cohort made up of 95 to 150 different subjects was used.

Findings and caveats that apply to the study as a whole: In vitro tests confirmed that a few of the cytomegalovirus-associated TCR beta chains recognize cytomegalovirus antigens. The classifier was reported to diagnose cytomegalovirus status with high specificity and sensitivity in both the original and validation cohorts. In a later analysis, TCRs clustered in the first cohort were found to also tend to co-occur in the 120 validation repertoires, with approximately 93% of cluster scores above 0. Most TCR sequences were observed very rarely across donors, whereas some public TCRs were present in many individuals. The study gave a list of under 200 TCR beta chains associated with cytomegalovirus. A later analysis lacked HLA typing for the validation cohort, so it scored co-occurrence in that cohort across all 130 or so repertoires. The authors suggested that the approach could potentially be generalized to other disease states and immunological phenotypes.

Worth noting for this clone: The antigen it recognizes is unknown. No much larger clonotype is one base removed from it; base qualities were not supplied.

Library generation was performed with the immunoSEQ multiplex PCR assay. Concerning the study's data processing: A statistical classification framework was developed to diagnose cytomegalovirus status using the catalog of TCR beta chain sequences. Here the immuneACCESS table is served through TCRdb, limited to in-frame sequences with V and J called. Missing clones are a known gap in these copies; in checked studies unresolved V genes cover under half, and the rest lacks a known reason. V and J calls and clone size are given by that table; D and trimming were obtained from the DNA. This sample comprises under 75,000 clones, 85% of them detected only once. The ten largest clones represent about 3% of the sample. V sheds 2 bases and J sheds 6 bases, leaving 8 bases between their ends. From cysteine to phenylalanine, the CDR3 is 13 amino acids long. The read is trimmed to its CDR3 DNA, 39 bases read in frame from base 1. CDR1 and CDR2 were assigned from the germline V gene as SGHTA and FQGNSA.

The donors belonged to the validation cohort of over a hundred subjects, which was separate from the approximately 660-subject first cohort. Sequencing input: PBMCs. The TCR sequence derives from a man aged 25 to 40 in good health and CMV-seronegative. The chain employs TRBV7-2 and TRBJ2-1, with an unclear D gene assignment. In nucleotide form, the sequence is TGTGCCAGCAGCTTAACGGCTAGCAATGAGCAGTTCTTC. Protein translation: CASSLTASNEQFF. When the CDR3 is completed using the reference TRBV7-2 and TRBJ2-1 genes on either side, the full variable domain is GAGVSQSPSNKVTEKGKDVELRCDPISGHTALYWYRQSLGQGLEFLIYFQGNSAPDKSGLPSDRFSAERTGGSVSTLTIQRTQQEDSAVYLCASSLTASNEQFFGPGTRLTVL.